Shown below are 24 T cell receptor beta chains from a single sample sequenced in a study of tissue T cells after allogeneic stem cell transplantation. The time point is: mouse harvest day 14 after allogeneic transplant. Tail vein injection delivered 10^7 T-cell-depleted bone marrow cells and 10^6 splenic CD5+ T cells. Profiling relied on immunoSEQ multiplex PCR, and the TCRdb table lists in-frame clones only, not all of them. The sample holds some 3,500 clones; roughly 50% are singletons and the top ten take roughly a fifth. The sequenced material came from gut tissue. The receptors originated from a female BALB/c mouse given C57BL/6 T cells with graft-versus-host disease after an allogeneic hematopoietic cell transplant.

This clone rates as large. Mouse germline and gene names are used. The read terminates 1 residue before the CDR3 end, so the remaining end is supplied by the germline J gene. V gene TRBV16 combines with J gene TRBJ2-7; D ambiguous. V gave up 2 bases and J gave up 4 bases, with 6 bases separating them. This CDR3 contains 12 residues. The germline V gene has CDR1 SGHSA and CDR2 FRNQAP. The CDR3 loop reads CASSLQSYEQYF. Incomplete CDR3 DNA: TGTGCAAGCAGCTTACAGTCTTATGAACAGTAC.

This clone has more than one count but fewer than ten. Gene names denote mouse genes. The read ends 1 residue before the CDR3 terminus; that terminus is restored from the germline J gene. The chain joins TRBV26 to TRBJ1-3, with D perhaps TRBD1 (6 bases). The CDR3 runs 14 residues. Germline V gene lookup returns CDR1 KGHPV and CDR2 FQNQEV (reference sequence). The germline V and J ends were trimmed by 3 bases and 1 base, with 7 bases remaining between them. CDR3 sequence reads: CASSLRGSGNTLYF. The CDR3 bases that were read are TGTGCCAGCAGTCTCAGGGGATCTGGAAATACGCTCTAT.

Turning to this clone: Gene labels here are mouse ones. CDR3: CASSEGGGSYNSPLYF. CDR3 bases read: TGTGCCAGCAGTGAGGGGGGGGGTTCCTATAATTCGCCCCTCTAC. V usage is TRBV13-1 and J usage is TRBJ1-6; D is possibly TRBD1 (5 bases). Sequencing ends 1 residue short of the CDR3 end; the germline J gene provides the rest. TRBJ1-6 has ORF status, its function being uncertain. The germline gives CDR1 NSHNY, CDR2 SYGAGN. Trimming took off 2 bases at V and 0 bases at J, with 9 bases between the two ends. The CDR3 totals 16 residues.

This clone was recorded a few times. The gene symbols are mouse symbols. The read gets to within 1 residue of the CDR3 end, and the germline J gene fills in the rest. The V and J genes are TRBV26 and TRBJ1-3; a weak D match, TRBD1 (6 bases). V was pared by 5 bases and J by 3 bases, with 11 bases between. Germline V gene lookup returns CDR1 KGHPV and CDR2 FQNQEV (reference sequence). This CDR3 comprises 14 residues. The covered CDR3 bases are TGTGCCAGCAGTTTACAGGGAGGTGGAAATACGCTCTAT. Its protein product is CASSLQGGGNTLY. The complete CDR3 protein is CASSLQGGGNTLYF.

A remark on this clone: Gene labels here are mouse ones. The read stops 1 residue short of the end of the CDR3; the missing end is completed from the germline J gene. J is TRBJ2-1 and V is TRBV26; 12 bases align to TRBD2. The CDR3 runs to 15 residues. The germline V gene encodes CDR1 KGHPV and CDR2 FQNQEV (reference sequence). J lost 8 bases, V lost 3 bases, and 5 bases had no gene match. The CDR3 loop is CASSLDWGGATEQFF. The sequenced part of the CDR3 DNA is TGTGCCAGCAGTCTCGACTGGGGGGGCGCGACTGAGCAGTTC.

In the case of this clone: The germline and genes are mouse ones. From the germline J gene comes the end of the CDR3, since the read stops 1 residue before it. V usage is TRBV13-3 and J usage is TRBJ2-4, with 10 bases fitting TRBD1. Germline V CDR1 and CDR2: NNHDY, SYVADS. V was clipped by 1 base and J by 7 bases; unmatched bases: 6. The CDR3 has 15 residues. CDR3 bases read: TGTGCCAGCAGTGATACCCTGACAGGGGGCGACACCTTGTAC. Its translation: CASSDTLTGGDTLY. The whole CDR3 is CASSDTLTGGDTLYF.

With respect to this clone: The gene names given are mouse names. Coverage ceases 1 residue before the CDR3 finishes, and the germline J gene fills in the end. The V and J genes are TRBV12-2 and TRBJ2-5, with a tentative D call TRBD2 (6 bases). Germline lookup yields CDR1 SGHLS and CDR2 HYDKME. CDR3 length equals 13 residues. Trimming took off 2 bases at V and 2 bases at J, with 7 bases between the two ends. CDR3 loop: CASSRLVQDTQYF. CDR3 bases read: TGTGCCAGCTCTCGACTGGTCCAAGACACCCAGTAC.

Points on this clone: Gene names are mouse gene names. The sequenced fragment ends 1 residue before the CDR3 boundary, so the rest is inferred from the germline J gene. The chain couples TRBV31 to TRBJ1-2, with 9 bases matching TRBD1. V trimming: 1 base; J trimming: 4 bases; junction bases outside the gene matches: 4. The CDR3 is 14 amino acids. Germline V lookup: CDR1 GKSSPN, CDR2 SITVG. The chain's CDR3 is CAWSRQGVASDYTF. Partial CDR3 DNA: TGTGCCTGGAGTCGACAGGGGGTAGCCTCCGACTACACC.

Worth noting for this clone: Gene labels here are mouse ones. The CDR3 DNA, read in part, is TGTGCCAGCTCTCTCACTGGGGGCAACTATGCTGAGCAGTTC. This gives the protein CASSLTGGNYAEQF. The full CDR3 protein reads CASSLTGGNYAEQFF. The J gene is TRBJ2-1, the V gene TRBV12-1, with TRBD2 identical over 8 bases. The read terminates 1 residue ahead of where the CDR3 ends, so the germline J gene completes it. V lost 0 bases to trimming and J lost 1 base; unmatched junction nucleotides: 1. Looked up from germline, CDR1 is SGHSN and CDR2 is HYEKVE. The length of the CDR3 is 15 residues.

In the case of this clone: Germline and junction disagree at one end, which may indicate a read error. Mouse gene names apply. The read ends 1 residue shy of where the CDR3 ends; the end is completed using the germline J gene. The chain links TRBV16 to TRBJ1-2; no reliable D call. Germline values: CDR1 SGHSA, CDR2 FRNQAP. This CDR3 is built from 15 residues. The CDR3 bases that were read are TGTGCACGCAGCTCAGATCGAGGCCTAAACTCCGACTACACC. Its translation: CARSSDRGLNSDYT. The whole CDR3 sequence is CARSSDRGLNSDYTF.

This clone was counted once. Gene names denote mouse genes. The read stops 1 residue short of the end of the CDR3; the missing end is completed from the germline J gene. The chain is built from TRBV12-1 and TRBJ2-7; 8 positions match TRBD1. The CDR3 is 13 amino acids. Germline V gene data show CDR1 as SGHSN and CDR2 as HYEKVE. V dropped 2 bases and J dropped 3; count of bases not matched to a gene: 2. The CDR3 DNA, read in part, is TGTGCCAGCTCTCCGACAGGGGACTATGAACAGTAC. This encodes CASSPTGDYEQY. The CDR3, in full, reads CASSPTGDYEQYF.

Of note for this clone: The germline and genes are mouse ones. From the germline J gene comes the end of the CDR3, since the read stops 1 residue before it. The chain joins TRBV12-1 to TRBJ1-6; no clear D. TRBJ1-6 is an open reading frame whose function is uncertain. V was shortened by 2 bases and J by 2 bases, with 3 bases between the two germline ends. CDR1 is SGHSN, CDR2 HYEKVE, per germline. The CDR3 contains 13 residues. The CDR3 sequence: CASSQTYNSPLYF. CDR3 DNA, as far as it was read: TGTGCCAGCTCTCAGACCTATAATTCGCCCCTCTAC.

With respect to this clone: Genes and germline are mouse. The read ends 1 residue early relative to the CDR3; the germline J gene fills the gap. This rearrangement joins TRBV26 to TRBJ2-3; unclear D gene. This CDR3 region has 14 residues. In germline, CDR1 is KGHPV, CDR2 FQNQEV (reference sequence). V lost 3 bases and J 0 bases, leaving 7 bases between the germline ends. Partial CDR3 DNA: TGTGCCAGCAGTCTCCAGACTAGTGCAGAAACGCTGTAT. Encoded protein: CASSLQTSAETLY. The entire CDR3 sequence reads CASSLQTSAETLYF.

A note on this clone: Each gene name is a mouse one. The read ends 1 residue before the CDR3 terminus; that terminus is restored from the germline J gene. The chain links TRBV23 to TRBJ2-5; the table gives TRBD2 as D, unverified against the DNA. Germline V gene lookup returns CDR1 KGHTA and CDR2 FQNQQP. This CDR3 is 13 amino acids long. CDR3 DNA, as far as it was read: TGCTCCAGCAGTCGGGGACTCATAGACACCCAGTAC. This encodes CSSSRGLIDTQY. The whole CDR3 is CSSSRGLIDTQYF.

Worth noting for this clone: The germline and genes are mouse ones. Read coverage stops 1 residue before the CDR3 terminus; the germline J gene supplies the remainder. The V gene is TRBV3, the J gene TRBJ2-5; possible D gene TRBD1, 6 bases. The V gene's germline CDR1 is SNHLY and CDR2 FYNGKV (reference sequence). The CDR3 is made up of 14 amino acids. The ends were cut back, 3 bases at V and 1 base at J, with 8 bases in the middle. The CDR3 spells CASSFGQYQDTQYF. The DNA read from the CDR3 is TGTGCCAGCAGCTTTGGACAGTACCAAGACACCCAGTAC.

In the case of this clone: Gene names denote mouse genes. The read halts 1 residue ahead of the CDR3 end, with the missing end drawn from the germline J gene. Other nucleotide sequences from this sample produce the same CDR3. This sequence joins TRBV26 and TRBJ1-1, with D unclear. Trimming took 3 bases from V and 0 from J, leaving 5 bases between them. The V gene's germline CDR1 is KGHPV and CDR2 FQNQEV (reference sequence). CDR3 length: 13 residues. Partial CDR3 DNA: TGTGCCAGCAGTCTTGGCCAGAACACAGAAGTCTTC. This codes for CASSLGQNTEVF. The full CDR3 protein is CASSLGQNTEVFF.

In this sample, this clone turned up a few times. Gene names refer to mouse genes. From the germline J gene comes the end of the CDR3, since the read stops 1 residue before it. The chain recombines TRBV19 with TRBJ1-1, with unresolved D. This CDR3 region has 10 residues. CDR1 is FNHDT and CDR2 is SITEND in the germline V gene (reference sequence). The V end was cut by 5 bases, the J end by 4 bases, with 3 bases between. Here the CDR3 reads CASRSTEVFF. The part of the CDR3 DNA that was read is TGTGCCAGCAGGAGCACAGAAGTCTTC.

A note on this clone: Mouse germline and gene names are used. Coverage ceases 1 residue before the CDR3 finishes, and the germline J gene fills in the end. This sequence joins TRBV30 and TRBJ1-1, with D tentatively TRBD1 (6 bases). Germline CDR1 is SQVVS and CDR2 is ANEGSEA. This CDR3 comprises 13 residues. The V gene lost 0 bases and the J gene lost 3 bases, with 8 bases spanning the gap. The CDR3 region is CSSREGAYTEVFF. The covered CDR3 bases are TGTAGTTCTAGAGAGGGGGCATACACAGAAGTCTTC.

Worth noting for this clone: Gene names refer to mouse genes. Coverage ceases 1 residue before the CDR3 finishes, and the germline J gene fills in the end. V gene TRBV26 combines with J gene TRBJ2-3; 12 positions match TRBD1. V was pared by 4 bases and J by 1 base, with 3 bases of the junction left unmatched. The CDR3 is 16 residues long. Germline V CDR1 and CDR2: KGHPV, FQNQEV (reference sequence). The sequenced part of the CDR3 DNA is TGTGCCAGCAGTCACGGGACAGGGGGCCGTGCAGAAACGCTGTAT. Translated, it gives CASSHGTGGRAETLY. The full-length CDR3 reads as CASSHGTGGRAETLYF.

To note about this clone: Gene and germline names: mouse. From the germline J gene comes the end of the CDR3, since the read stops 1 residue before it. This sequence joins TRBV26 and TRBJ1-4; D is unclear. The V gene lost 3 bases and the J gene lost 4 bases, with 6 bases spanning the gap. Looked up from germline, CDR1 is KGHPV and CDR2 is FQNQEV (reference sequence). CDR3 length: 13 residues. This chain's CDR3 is CASSLNYNERLFF. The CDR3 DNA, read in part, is TGTGCCAGCAGTCTTAACTACAACGAAAGATTATTT.

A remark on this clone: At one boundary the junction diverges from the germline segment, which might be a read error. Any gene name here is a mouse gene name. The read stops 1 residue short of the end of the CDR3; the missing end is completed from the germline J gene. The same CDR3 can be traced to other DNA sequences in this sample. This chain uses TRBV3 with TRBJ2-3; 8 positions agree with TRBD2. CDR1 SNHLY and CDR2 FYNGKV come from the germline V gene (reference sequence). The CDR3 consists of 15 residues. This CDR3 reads CASSSSGTGAETLYF. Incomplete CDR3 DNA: TGTGCCAGTAGCTCCTCCGGGACTGGCGCAGAAACGCTGTAT.

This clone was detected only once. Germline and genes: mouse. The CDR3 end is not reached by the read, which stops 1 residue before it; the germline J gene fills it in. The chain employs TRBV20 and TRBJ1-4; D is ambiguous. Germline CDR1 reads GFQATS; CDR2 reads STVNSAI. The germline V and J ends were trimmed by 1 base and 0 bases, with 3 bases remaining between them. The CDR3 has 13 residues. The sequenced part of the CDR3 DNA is TGTGGTGCTAGGGGGATTTCCAACGAAAGATTATTT. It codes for CGARGISNERLF. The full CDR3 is CGARGISNERLFF.

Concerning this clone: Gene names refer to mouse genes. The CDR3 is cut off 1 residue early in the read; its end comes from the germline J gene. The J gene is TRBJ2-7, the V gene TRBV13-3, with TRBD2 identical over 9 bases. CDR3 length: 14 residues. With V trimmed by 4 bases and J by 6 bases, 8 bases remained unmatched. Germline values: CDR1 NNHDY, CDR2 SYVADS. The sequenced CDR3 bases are TGTGCCAGCAGTTTGACTGGGGGAACGAGTGAACAGTAC. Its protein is CASSLTGGTSEQY. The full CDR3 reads CASSLTGGTSEQYF.

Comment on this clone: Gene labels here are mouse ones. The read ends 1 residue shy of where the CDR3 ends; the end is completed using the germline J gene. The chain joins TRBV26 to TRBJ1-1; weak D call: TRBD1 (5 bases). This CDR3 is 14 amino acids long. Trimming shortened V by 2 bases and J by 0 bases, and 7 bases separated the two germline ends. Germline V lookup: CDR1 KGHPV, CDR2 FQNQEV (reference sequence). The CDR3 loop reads CASSLRQPNTEVFF. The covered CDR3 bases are TGTGCCAGCAGTCTGAGACAGCCAAACACAGAAGTCTTC.